One sample yielded the 3 T cell receptor beta chains listed below, sequenced in a study of early T cells in non-severe SARS-CoV-2 infection. TCRdb reprocessed the 5' RACE reads via MiXCR and lists one record per CDR3 protein. The data contain some 100,000 distinct CDR3 sequences, roughly 15% of them seen just once; the ten biggest clones take up under 0.75%. What was sequenced was whole blood. All receptors come from an adult who was a healthcare worker with PCR-confirmed SARS-CoV-2 infection or an uninfected control (not recorded which).

This clonotype was seen a few times. This rearrangement joins TRBV20-1 to TRBJ2-2; tentatively, D is TRBD1 or TRBD2 (5 bases each). CDR1 is DFQATT and CDR2 is SNEGSKA in the germline V gene (reference sequence). CDR3 length: 13 residues. V lost 7 bases and J lost 4, with 13 bases in between. CDR3 in DNA: TGCAGTGTACCGGGACGCCCCACCGGGGAGCTGTTTTTT. As protein: CSVPGRPTGELFF.

The chain links TRBV20-1 to TRBJ1-2; D not resolved. Germline CDR1 and CDR2: DFQATT and SNEGSKA (reference sequence). V lost 3 bases, J lost 2 bases, and 10 bases lay in between. CDR3 length equals 13 residues. The CDR3 reads CSARERANYGYTF. The CDR3 DNA is TGCAGTGCTAGGGAAAGGGCGAACTATGGCTACACCTTC.

The V call is TRBV12-3 or TRBV12-4, the J call TRBJ2-2; the D gene could be TRBD1 or TRBD2 (5 bases each). Trimming left V 1 base short and J 2 bases short, with 11 bases between. The CDR3 has 16 residues. The CDR3 coding sequence is TGTGCCAGCAGTTTAGGCAGGGAGCCTAACACCGGGGAGCTGTTTTTT. Translating it yields CASSLGREPNTGELFF.